This T cell receptor beta chain was sequenced during a study of response to subunit inactivated influenza vaccine. A single record per CDR3 protein comes from TCRdb applying MiXCR to the RT-PCR reads. The sample comprises approximately 290,000 distinct CDR3 sequences, 22% of which are singletons, and 10% rests with the top ten. The TCR was taken from a man between 50 and 75 years old who received an inactivated influenza vaccine. The sequencing here drew on PBMCs from blood, taken around 22 months after vaccination.

The CDR3 DNA is TGTGCCAGCAGGGGACAGGGGACAGGTCAGCCCCAGCATTTT. Translation gives CASRGQGTGQPQHF. The chain is built from TRBV6-1 and TRBJ1-5; 10 bases align to TRBD1. Germline CDR1 is MNHNS and CDR2 is SASEGT. With 6 bases clipped from V and 6 bases from J, the junction kept 5 bases outside the gene matches. The CDR3 runs 14 residues.